The rows below give T cell receptor beta chains drawn from one sample of a study of CD8+ T cells in alopecia areata. Assay used: immunoSEQ multiplex PCR; TCRdb lists only in-frame clones, some missing. The top ten hold 20% to 25% of the sample, which has thousands of clones, 67% seen once. The material was skin, obtained at week 0. Receptor source: a human donor with alopecia areata. CDR3s include the opening cysteine and the closing phenylalanine or tryptophan. Fields, in order: clone size, V gene, J gene, D gene, CDR3 DNA, CDR3 protein. The D gene is left open where the match is weak. A row's size may be missing; if present it is once, few, many or a size class.

clone size: .; V gene: TRBV7-8; J gene: TRBJ2-5; D gene: .; CDR3 DNA: TGTGCCAGCAGCTCTAGACAGTCCCAAGAGACCCAGTACTTC; CDR3 protein: CASSSRQSQETQYF
clone size: .; V gene: TRBV10-3; J gene: TRBJ1-1; D gene: TRBD1; CDR3 DNA: TGTGCCATCAGTGAGTCAGGGGGCCCAAACACTGAAGCTTTCTTT; CDR3 protein: CAISESGGPNTEAFF
clone size: .; V gene: TRBV7-9; J gene: TRBJ2-5; D gene: .; CDR3 DNA: TGTGCCAGCAGAGACCTAGCGTTGGAGACCCAGTACTTC; CDR3 protein: CASRDLALETQYF
clone size: .; V gene: TRBV29-1; J gene: TRBJ1-1; D gene: .; CDR3 DNA: TGCAGCGTTGTTATTCCAACTGAAGCTTTCTTT; CDR3 protein: CSVVIPTEAFF
clone size: .; V gene: TRBV5-5; J gene: TRBJ1-1; D gene: .; CDR3 DNA: TGTGCCACCCTTATAGATTTGAACACTGAAGCTTTCTTT; CDR3 protein: CATLIDLNTEAFF
clone size: .; V gene: TRBV6-6; J gene: TRBJ2-5; D gene: TRBD2; CDR3 DNA: TGTGCCAGCAGTGGACTAGCGGGGGGGCCAGAGACCCAGTACTTC; CDR3 protein: CASSGLAGGPETQYF
clone size: once; V gene: TRBV5-1; J gene: TRBJ2-1; D gene: TRBD1; CDR3 DNA: TGCGCCAGCAGCCGCGTACGGACAGGGTTTGAGCAGTTCTTC; CDR3 protein: CASSRVRTGFEQFF
clone size: .; V gene: TRBV11-1; J gene: TRBJ2-3; D gene: TRBD2; CDR3 DNA: TGTGCCAGCAGCTCGTGGACTAGCGGGGCAGATACGCAGTATTTT; CDR3 protein: CASSSWTSGADTQYF
clone size: .; V gene: TRBV7-2; J gene: TRBJ2-1; D gene: .; CDR3 DNA: TGTGCCAGCAGCTTCGATAACAATGAGCAGTTCTTC; CDR3 protein: CASSFDNNEQFF
clone size: .; V gene: TRBV7-2; J gene: TRBJ2-6; D gene: .; CDR3 DNA: TGTGCCAGCAGCTTAGTGTTCACGCGTCCCTCTGGGGCCAACGTCCTGACTTTC; CDR3 protein: CASSLVFTRPSGANVLTF
clone size: .; V gene: TRBV5-4; J gene: TRBJ1-2; D gene: .; CDR3 DNA: TGTGCCAGCAGCTTAGGCCAGCTAAAAGGCTACACCTTC; CDR3 protein: CASSLGQLKGYTF
clone size: .; V gene: TRBV5-4; J gene: TRBJ2-7; D gene: TRBD2; CDR3 DNA: TGTGCCAGCAGCCATAGCGGGGGCCCACCCTACGAGCAGTACTTC; CDR3 protein: CASSHSGGPPYEQYF
clone size: .; V gene: TRBV5-7; J gene: TRBJ2-1; D gene: TRBD2; CDR3 DNA: TGTGCCAGCAGCTTGGGGGGGGGATACAATGAGCAGTTCTTC; CDR3 protein: CASSLGGGYNEQFF
clone size: .; V gene: TRBV27; J gene: TRBJ1-6; D gene: .; CDR3 DNA: TGTGCCAGCAGTTTAGCCAGGAGCTCCTATAATTCACCCCTCCACTTT; CDR3 protein: CASSLARSSYNSPLHF
clone size: .; V gene: TRBV6-5; J gene: TRBJ1-2; D gene: .; CDR3 DNA: TGTGCCAGCAAGAATAACTATGGCTACACCTTC; CDR3 protein: CASKNNYGYTF
clone size: .; V gene: TRBV4-1; J gene: TRBJ2-7; D gene: .; CDR3 DNA: TGCGCCAGCAGCCAAGAAGCCCGCGGGACACGACCCTACGAGCAGTACTTC; CDR3 protein: CASSQEARGTRPYEQYF
clone size: few; V gene: TRBV27; J gene: TRBJ2-7; D gene: TRBD1; CDR3 DNA: TGTGCCAGCAGTTTAGAGGGGACAGGGGTCGAGCAGTACTTC; CDR3 protein: CASSLEGTGVEQYF
clone size: .; V gene: TRBV11-2; J gene: TRBJ1-4; D gene: .; CDR3 DNA: TGTGCCAGCAGCTTATACCACACAACTAATGAAAAACTGTTTTTT; CDR3 protein: CASSLYHTTNEKLFF
clone size: .; V gene: TRBV2; J gene: TRBJ1-5; D gene: .; CDR3 DNA: TGTGCCAGCAGTGGTCTCGGAGGATCCAATCAGCCCCAGCATTTT; CDR3 protein: CASSGLGGSNQPQHF
clone size: few; V gene: TRBV5-5; J gene: TRBJ1-2; D gene: .; CDR3 DNA: TGTGCCAGCAGCTTGGTTGTGGACACAGACTATGGCTACACCTTC; CDR3 protein: CASSLVVDTDYGYTF
clone size: .; V gene: TRBV6-6; J gene: TRBJ2-1; D gene: TRBD2; CDR3 DNA: TGTGCCAGCACGACTAGCGGGGGGGCTTTAGAGCAGTTCTTC; CDR3 protein: CASTTSGGALEQFF
clone size: .; V gene: TRBV11-2; J gene: TRBJ1-1; D gene: .; CDR3 DNA: TGTGCCAGCAGCTCCTGGCAGCTAGGCAGAACTGAAGCTTTCTTT; CDR3 protein: CASSSWQLGRTEAFF